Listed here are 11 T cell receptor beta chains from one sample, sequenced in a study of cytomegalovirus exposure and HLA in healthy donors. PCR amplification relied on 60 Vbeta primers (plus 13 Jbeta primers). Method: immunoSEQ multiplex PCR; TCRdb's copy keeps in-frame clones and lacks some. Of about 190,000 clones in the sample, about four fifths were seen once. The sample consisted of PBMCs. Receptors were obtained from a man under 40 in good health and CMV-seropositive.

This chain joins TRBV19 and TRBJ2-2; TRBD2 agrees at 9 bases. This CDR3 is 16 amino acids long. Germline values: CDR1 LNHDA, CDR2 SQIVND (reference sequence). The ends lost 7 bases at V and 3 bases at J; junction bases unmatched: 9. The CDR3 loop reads CASTPGGGGYTGELFF. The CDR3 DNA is TGTGCCAGTACTCCTGGCGGGGGGGGGTACACCGGGGAGCTGTTTTTT. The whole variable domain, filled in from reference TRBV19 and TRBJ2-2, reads DGGITQSPKYLFRKEGQNVTLSCEQNLNHDAMYWYRQDPGQGLRLIYYSQIVNDFQKGDIAEGYSVSREKKESFPLTVTSAQKNPTAFYLCASTPGGGGYTGELFFGEGSRLTVL.

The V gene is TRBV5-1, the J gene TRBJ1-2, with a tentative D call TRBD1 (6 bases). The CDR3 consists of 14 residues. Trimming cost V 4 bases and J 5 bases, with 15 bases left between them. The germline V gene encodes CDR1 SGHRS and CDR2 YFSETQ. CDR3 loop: CASSPGGGRYGYTF. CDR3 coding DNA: TGCGCCAGCAGCCCCGGGGGGGGCAGGTATGGCTACACCTTC. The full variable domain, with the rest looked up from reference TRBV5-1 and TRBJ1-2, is KAGVTQTPRYLIKTRGQQVTLSCSPISGHRSVSWYQQTPGQGLQFLFEYFSETQRNKGNFPGRFSGRQFSNSRSEMNVSTLELGDSALYLCASSPGGGRYGYTFGSGTRLTVV.

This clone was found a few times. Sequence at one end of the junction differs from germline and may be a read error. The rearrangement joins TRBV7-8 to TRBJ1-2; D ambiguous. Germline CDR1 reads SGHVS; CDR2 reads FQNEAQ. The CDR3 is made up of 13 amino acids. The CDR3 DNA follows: TGTGCCAGCAGCCTAGCCCCAGACTATGGCTACACCTTC. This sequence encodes CASSLAPDYGYTF.

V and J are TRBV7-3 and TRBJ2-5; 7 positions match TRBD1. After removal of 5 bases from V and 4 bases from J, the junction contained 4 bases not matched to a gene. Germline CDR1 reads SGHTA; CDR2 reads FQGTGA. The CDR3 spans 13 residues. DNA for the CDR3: TGTGCCAGCAGCCAGACAGGGTCAGAGACCCAGTACTTC. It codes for CASSQTGSETQYF.

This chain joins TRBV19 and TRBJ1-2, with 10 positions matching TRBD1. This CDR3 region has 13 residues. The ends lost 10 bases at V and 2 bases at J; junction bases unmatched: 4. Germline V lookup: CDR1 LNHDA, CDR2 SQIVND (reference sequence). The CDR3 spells CATWDRGNYGYTF. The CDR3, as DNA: TGTGCCACCTGGGACAGGGGAAACTATGGCTACACCTTC.

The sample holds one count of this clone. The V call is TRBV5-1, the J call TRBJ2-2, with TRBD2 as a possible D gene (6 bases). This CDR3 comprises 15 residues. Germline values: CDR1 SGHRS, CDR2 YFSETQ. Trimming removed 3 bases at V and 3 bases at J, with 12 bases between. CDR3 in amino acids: CASSSAGTYTGELFF. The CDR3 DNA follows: TGCGCCAGCAGCTCGGCGGGAACTTACACCGGGGAGCTGTTTTTT. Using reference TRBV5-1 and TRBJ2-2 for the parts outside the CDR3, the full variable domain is KAGVTQTPRYLIKTRGQQVTLSCSPISGHRSVSWYQQTPGQGLQFLFEYFSETQRNKGNFPGRFSGRQFSNSRSEMNVSTLELGDSALYLCASSSAGTYTGELFFGEGSRLTVL.

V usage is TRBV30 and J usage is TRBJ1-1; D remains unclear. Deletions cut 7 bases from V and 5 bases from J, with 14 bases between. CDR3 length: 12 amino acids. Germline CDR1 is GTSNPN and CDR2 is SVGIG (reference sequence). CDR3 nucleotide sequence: TGTGCCTCAGTCGGGATTGGAACTGAAGCTTTCTTT. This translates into CASVGIGTEAFF.

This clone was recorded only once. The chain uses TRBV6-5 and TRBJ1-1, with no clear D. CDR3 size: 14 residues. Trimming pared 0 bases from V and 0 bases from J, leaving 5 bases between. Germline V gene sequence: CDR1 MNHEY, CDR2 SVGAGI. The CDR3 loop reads CASSYSQMNTEAFF. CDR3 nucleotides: TGTGCCAGCAGTTACTCACAGATGAACACTGAAGCTTTCTTT.

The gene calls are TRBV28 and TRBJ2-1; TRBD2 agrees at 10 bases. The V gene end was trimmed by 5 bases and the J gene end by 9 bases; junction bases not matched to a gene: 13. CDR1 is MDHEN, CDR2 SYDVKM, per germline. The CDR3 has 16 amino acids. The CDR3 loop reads CASSPHLAGVRGEQFF. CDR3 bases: TGTGCCAGCAGTCCGCACCTAGCGGGAGTGAGGGGTGAGCAGTTCTTC.

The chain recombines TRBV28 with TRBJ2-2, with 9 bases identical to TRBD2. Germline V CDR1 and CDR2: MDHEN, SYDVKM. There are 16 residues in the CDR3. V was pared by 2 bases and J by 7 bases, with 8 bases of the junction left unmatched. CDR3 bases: TGTGCCAGCAGTTTAGCGGGGGGGCCTCTGGGCGGGGAGCTGTTTTTT. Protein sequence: CASSLAGGPLGGELFF.

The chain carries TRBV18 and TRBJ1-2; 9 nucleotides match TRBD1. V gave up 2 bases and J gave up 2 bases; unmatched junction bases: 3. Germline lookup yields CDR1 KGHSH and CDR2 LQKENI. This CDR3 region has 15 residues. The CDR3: CASSPTGTGNYGYTF. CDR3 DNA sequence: TGTGCCAGCTCACCAACCGGGACAGGGAACTATGGCTACACCTTC. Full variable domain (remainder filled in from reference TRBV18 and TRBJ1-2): NAGVMQNPRHLVRRRGQEARLRCSPMKGHSHVYWYRQLPEEGLKFMVYLQKENIIDESGMPKERFSAEFPKEGPSILRIQQVVRGDSAAYFCASSPTGTGNYGYTFGSGTRLTVV.